One sample yielded the 30 T cell receptor beta chains listed below, sequenced in a study of blood T cell repertoires in COVID-19. Profiling relied on immunoSEQ multiplex PCR, and the TCRdb table lists in-frame clones only, not all of them. The table has hundreds of thousands of clones, roughly 90% seen once; the top ten hold 2% to 3%. The sequenced sample consisted of PBMCs or T cells enriched from blood (not recorded which). The receptors stem from a man between 60 and 75 years old who had recovered from COVID-19.

This chain connects TRBV5-6 to TRBJ2-5; TRBD1 agrees at 9 bases. The CDR3 is 15 residues long. Germline loops: CDR1 SGHDT, CDR2 YYEEEE. With 3 bases clipped from V and 5 bases from J, the junction kept 8 bases outside the gene matches. The CDR3 here is CASSSGTGSFETQYF. CDR3 nucleotides: TGTGCCAGCAGCTCCGGGACAGGGAGTTTTGAGACCCAGTACTTC.

This clone was seen at least ten times. The chain uses TRBV13 and TRBJ1-6, with D unclear. Looked up from germline, CDR1 is PRHDT and CDR2 is FYEKMQ (reference sequence). The V gene lost 5 bases and the J gene lost 8 bases, with 22 bases spanning the gap. This CDR3 has 17 residues. The CDR3 coding sequence is TGTGCCAGCAGCCCGCAGCCGGATCGGGATGGAGATTCACCCCTCCACTTT. It is translated as CASSPQPDRDGDSPLHF.

This clone was recorded only once. The chain combines TRBV5-5 with TRBJ2-7; 8 bases match TRBD2. The V and J ends lost 6 bases and 2 bases, in that order; junction bases with no gene match: 10. This CDR3 spans 15 amino acids. Germline CDR1 SGHKS, CDR2 YYEKEE (reference sequence). The CDR3 DNA follows: TGTGCCAGCAAAGCGGGGGTTGGACTAGCCTACGAGCAGTACTTC. Translation gives CASKAGVGLAYEQYF.

The V gene is TRBV12-3 or TRBV12-4, the J gene TRBJ1-4, with a possible D match to TRBD1 (5 bases). The CDR3 totals 13 residues. The V end was cut by 6 bases, the J end by 7 bases, with 12 bases between. The chain's CDR3 is CASSLKGAEKLFF. In nucleotides, the CDR3 is TGTGCCAGCAGCCTAAAAGGGGCTGAAAAACTGTTTTTT.

The sample holds a few counts of this clone. The chain joins TRBV19 to TRBJ1-5; the match to TRBD1 covers 9 bases. CDR1 and CDR2 (germline): LNHDA, SQIVND (reference sequence). The V segment lost 5 bases and the J segment 1 base; nucleotides outside the gene matches: 12. The CDR3 is made up of 18 amino acids. This chain's CDR3 is CASSSTGTGWGSNQPQHF. The CDR3 nucleotides read TGTGCCAGTAGTTCCACCGGGACAGGGTGGGGCAGCAATCAGCCCCAGCATTTT. Combining the CDR3 with reference TRBV19 and TRBJ1-5 gives the whole variable domain DGGITQSPKYLFRKEGQNVTLSCEQNLNHDAMYWYRQDPGQGLRLIYYSQIVNDFQKGDIAEGYSVSREKKESFPLTVTSAQKNPTAFYLCASSSTGTGWGSNQPQHFGDGTRLSIL.

Only one count was recorded for this clone. The rearrangement uses TRBV30 and TRBJ1-5; 9 bases map to TRBD1. The germline V gene has CDR1 GTSNPN and CDR2 SVGIG (reference sequence). This CDR3 contains 13 residues. The J segment lost 4 bases and the V segment lost 3 bases, leaving 1 base of the junction unmatched. CDR3 sequence (DNA): TGTGCCTGGAGCGACAGGGGGAATCAGCCCCAGCATTTT. It yields the protein CAWSDRGNQPQHF.

This clone was seen only a few times. CDR3 bases: TGTGCCAGCAGTGACTCAGCGGGGGGCGTCGATGAGCAGTTCTTC. Its protein product is CASSDSAGGVDEQFF. The V call is TRBV6-4, the J call TRBJ2-1, with 9 bases matching TRBD2. The length of the CDR3 is 15 residues. CDR1 MRHNA and CDR2 SNTAGT come from the germline V gene. J lost 8 bases, V lost 0 bases, and 5 bases had no gene match.

This chain connects TRBV5-1 to TRBJ2-7, with D hard to call. The CDR3 consists of 11 residues. The germline gives CDR1 SGHRS, CDR2 YFSETQ. Trimming removed 2 bases from V and 4 bases from J, with 4 bases in between. In DNA form, the CDR3 reads TGCGCCAGCAGCTTCGGTTACGAGCAGTACTTC. Residues: CASSFGYEQYF.

The rearrangement uses TRBV7-6 and TRBJ2-6; 9 bases align to TRBD1. Germline V lookup: CDR1 SGHVS, CDR2 FNYEAQ. The CDR3 spans 18 residues. The V segment lost 1 base and the J segment 4 bases; nucleotides outside the gene matches: 8. In DNA form, the CDR3 reads TGTGCCAGCAGCTTAGATCCAGGACAGGGGTCAGGGGCCAACGTCCTGACTTTC. Protein sequence: CASSLDPGQGSGANVLTF.

The chain links TRBV5-1 to TRBJ2-7, with 9 bases fitting TRBD1. Germline lookup yields CDR1 SGHRS and CDR2 YFSETQ. This CDR3 is 14 amino acids long. V lost 4 bases to trimming and J lost 3 bases; unmatched junction nucleotides: 5. The CDR3 is CASSETGGDYEQYF. The CDR3 DNA reads TGCGCCAGCAGCGAGACAGGGGGAGACTACGAGCAGTACTTC.

As DNA, the CDR3 is TGTGCCAGTAGTCCAGGGACACTGGCCGTGGAATATGGCTACACCTTC. This translates into CASSPGTLAVEYGYTF. The V and J genes are TRBV19 and TRBJ1-2; tentatively, D is TRBD1 (6 bases). Germline V gives CDR1 LNHDA, CDR2 SQIVND (reference sequence). The CDR3 sequence is 16 residues long. V lost 5 bases to trimming and J lost 5 bases, with 21 bases between them.

The count of this clone is one. The chain has TRBV3-1 (or the pseudogene TRBV3-2) and TRBJ1-4, with TRBD1 as a possible D gene (6 bases). Trimming cost V 0 bases and J 7 bases, with 15 bases left between them. Germline loops: CDR1 LGHDT, CDR2 YNNKEL (reference sequence). The CDR3 length is 16 residues. The CDR3 reads CASSQDNGQMGEKLFF. The DNA for the CDR3 is TGTGCCAGCAGCCAAGACAACGGACAGATGGGTGAAAAACTGTTTTTT.

This clone was detected only once. CDR3 region: CASSLEDSPYNEQFF. The CDR3 DNA reads TGTGCCAGCAGCTTAGAGGACAGTCCCTACAATGAGCAGTTCTTC. The chain joins TRBV7-9 to TRBJ2-1, with a possible D match to TRBD1 (6 bases). Per germline, CDR1 SEHNR and CDR2 FQNEAQ (reference sequence). V lost 1 base to trimming and J lost 2 bases, with 9 bases between them. This CDR3 is built from 15 residues.

The genes are TRBV5-1 and TRBJ1-1, with D possibly being TRBD1 (5 bases). V shed 0 bases and J shed 6 bases, with 15 bases lying between them. This CDR3 is built from 15 residues. CDR1 and CDR2 (germline): SGHRS, YFSETQ. The CDR3 DNA follows: TGCGCCAGCAGCTTGGTGGCAGGGTCGTTTTCTGAAGCTTTCTTT. Translated, it gives CASSLVAGSFSEAFF.

The chain links TRBV3-1 (or the pseudogene TRBV3-2) to TRBJ1-5; possibly TRBD1 for D (6 bases). The length of the CDR3 is 16 residues. Per the germline V gene, CDR1 is LGHDT and CDR2 is YNNKEL (reference sequence). V dropped 2 bases and J dropped 5 bases, with 16 bases sitting between them. CDR3 region: CASSQSRDIHYQPQHF. CDR3 sequence (DNA): TGTGCCAGCAGCCAATCCCGGGACATCCACTATCAGCCCCAGCATTTT.

The chain carries TRBV4-1 and TRBJ2-1; TRBD2 agrees at 7 bases. The CDR3 has 17 residues. V shed 0 bases, J shed 7 bases, and the junction held 12 bases outside the gene matches. Germline loops: CDR1 MGHRA, CDR2 YSYEKL. The CDR3 is CASSQDLWRERLNEQFF. In DNA form, the CDR3 reads TGCGCCAGCAGCCAAGATTTGTGGCGGGAGAGGCTGAATGAGCAGTTCTTC.

The chain links TRBV18 to TRBJ2-1; TRBD1 matches 9 bases. V was clipped by 5 bases and J by 7 bases; unmatched bases: 6. This CDR3 comprises 14 residues. Germline lookup yields CDR1 KGHSH and CDR2 LQKENI. The CDR3 here is CASSTGTGPNEQFF. The CDR3, as DNA: TGTGCCAGCTCAACCGGGACAGGGCCGAATGAGCAGTTCTTC.

The V call is TRBV7-8, the J call TRBJ1-5; D is ambiguous. Germline CDR1 is SGHVS and CDR2 is FQNEAQ. Trimming shortened V by 0 bases and J by 9 bases, and 9 bases separated the two germline ends. The CDR3 covers 13 residues. The CDR3 bases are TGTGCCAGCAGCTTAGCGCCCCGAGCGCCCCAGCATTTT. Its translation is CASSLAPRAPQHF. Combining the CDR3 with reference TRBV7-8 and TRBJ1-5 gives the whole variable domain GAGVSQSPRYKVAKRGQDVALRCDPISGHVSLFWYQQALGQGPEFLTYFQNEAQLDKSGLPSDRFFAERPEGSVSTLKIQRTQQEDSAVYLCASSLAPRAPQHFGDGTRLSIL.

The chain employs TRBV7-9 and TRBJ2-3; no reliable D call. The V gene's germline CDR1 is SEHNR and CDR2 FQNEAQ (reference sequence). Trimming stripped 1 base from V and 0 bases from J, with 14 bases between. This CDR3 is built from 17 residues. The CDR3 DNA sequence: TGTGCCAGCAGCTTAGGGCTCGGCGGCGGTAGCACAGATACGCAGTATTTT. Protein sequence: CASSLGLGGGSTDTQYF.

The chain is built from TRBV19 and TRBJ1-1, with 7 bases identical to TRBD1. The CDR3 consists of 17 residues. From germline, CDR1 is LNHDA and CDR2 SQIVND (reference sequence). The V segment lost 5 bases and the J segment 2 bases; nucleotides outside the gene matches: 14. The DNA of the CDR3 is TGTGCCAGTAGTCCTAACGAGGGACAGTCTATTAACACTGAAGCTTTCTTT. This translates into CASSPNEGQSINTEAFF.

This chain links TRBV9 with TRBJ2-1, with 10 positions matching TRBD2. This CDR3 contains 15 residues. The J segment lost 7 bases and the V segment lost 1 base, leaving 5 bases of the junction unmatched. The germline V gene encodes CDR1 SGDLS and CDR2 YYNGEE. In DNA form, the CDR3 reads TGTGCCAGCAGCGTAACTAGCGGGGTATCTAATGAGCAGTTCTTC. This codes for CASSVTSGVSNEQFF.

The rearrangement links TRBV19 to TRBJ2-1, with D maybe TRBD2 (6 bases). The CDR3 length is 13 residues. V was trimmed by 1 base and J by 7 bases, leaving 8 bases between them. The germline CDR1 and CDR2 sequences are LNHDA and SQIVND (reference sequence). DNA for the CDR3: TGTGCCAGTAGTATAGCTAGCGCGAATGAGCAGTTCTTC. Encoded protein: CASSIASANEQFF.

The gene calls are TRBV9 and TRBJ2-1, with D perhaps TRBD2 (5 bases). Trimming took 0 bases from V and 8 from J, leaving 12 bases between them. The CDR3 is 14 residues long. CDR1 is SGDLS and CDR2 is YYNGEE in the germline V gene. The CDR3 DNA reads as TGTGCCAGCAGCGTAGCTTTTAGCGTGGATGAGCAGTTCTTC. Translation gives CASSVAFSVDEQFF.

The chain recombines TRBV19 with TRBJ1-6, with D maybe TRBD1 (5 bases). V was cut by 3 bases and J by 3 bases, with 6 bases left in between. The CDR3 spans 14 residues. CDR1 LNHDA and CDR2 SQIVND come from the germline V gene (reference sequence). The CDR3, as DNA: TGTGCCAGTAGTATTGACAGCTATAATTCACCCCTCCACTTT. Amino acids: CASSIDSYNSPLHF.

The V and J genes are TRBV4-2 and TRBJ1-5; D not resolved. This CDR3 spans 15 amino acids. Germline-derived CDR1 and CDR2 are LGHNA and YNFKEQ. Trimming removed 3 bases at V and 1 base at J, with 10 bases between. Here the CDR3 DNA reads TGTGCCAGCAGCCAGCTTATGAGGAGCAATCAGCCCCAGCATTTT. The encoded protein is CASSQLMRSNQPQHF.

The V and J genes are TRBV18 and TRBJ2-7; 9 nucleotides match TRBD1. The CDR3 runs 14 residues. Germline CDR1 reads KGHSH; CDR2 reads LQKENI. With 2 bases clipped from V and 3 bases from J, the junction kept 2 bases outside the gene matches. CDR3 in DNA: TGTGCCAGCTCACCAACGGACAGGGGCTACGAGCAGTACTTC. This codes for CASSPTDRGYEQYF.

V gene TRBV13 combines with J gene TRBJ2-7; TRBD1 aligns across 8 bases. Germline V CDR1 and CDR2: PRHDT, FYEKMQ (reference sequence). Trimming cost V 5 bases and J 3 bases; bases outside gene matches: 9. The CDR3 has 15 residues. CDR3 coding DNA: TGTGCCAGCAGCATCTCGGACAGGGAGATCTACGAGCAGTACTTC. Protein sequence: CASSISDREIYEQYF.

This chain joins TRBV7-8 and TRBJ2-3, with a possible D match to TRBD1 (6 bases). The CDR3 contains 19 residues. Trimming cost V 4 bases and J 0 bases, with 23 bases left between them. Germline CDR1 reads SGHVS; CDR2 reads FQNEAQ. This CDR3 is CASSSQAILQGRSTDTQYF. Written as DNA, the CDR3 is TGTGCCAGCAGCTCCCAAGCCATTTTACAGGGCCGGAGCACAGATACGCAGTATTTT.

The V and J genes are TRBV7-3 and TRBJ2-5; a weak D match, TRBD2 (5 bases). CDR1 is SGHTA, CDR2 FQGTGA, per germline. V gave up 1 base and J gave up 2 bases, with 20 bases separating them. This CDR3 spans 18 amino acids. CDR3 nucleotides: TGTGCCAGCAGCTTAAACCGTTTTAATAGCGCGGCACAAGAGACCCAGTACTTC. Protein product: CASSLNRFNSAAQETQYF.

V is TRBV5-1 and J is TRBJ1-5; tentative D call: TRBD1 (5 bases). V was shortened by 0 bases and J by 1 base, with 8 bases between the two germline ends. The V gene's germline CDR1 is SGHRS and CDR2 YFSETQ. The CDR3 runs to 15 residues. The DNA of the CDR3 is TGCGCCAGCAGCTTGGGTCAGGGAAGCAATCAGCCCCAGCATTTT. It specifies CASSLGQGSNQPQHF.